This T cell receptor (beta chain) was sequenced for a study of cytomegalovirus exposure and HLA in healthy donors. Study results and limitations: In a later analysis, at a false discovery rate of 0.05, about 17,000 TCR beta sequences matched HLA alleles. Researchers reported in a later analysis that a missense DCLRE1C variant was tied to TCR beta V- and J-gene trimming. What was likely a sequencing artifact was a cluster of highly shared sequence variants.

In the PCR, 60 Vbeta and 13 Jbeta primers were used. Authors' data handling: Unique TCR beta chains numbered about 72 million in a later analysis, with around 10 million shared. The data were produced by immunoSEQ multiplex PCR, yet TCRdb's version contains in-frame clones alone and is incomplete. V and J calls and clone size are as listed in that table; D and trimming were resolved from the DNA. The repertoire holds 77,000 or so clones, over 70% seen once, with 7% to 8.5% in the top ten. Remarks on this clone: The antigen is undetermined.

The CDR3 length is 15 residues. V was trimmed by 1 base and J by 7 bases, leaving 13 bases between them. Germline CDR1 reads MNHNS; CDR2 reads SASEGT. The V gene is TRBV6-1, the J gene TRBJ2-2; a weak D match, TRBD1 (5 bases). This TCR derives from a middle-aged woman in good health and CMV-seronegative. Sequenced sample: PBMCs. The CDR3 here is CASSEDRSRSGELFF. DNA of the CDR3: TGTGCCAGCAGTGAAGACAGGTCAAGGAGCGGGGAGCTGTTTTTT.